This TCR beta chain was observed in a study of blood T cell repertoires in COVID-19. Study summary: Acute and convalescent COVID-19 specimens originated in the United States, Italy and Spain. PBMCs, B-cell-depleted T cells, or T cells were the source of the cDNA or gDNA that made up the material.

The CDR3 contains 17 residues. Germline trimming cut 6 bases from V and 3 bases from J; bases unmatched to any gene: 6. The germline gives CDR1 KGHSH, CDR2 LQKENI. Authors' processing steps: Reference gene primer amplification gave estimated nucleated cell counts. Measured with immunoSEQ multiplex PCR; TCRdb has only the in-frame clones, and not every one. V, J and clone size are those of that table, while D and trimming were read from the DNA. The repertoire holds 100,000 to 150,000 clones, with more than 65% as singletons. This chain uses TRBV18 with TRBJ2-6, with 12 nucleotides matching TRBD1. The TCR was taken from a human donor in a cohort sampled during active COVID-19. The sequenced material came from peripheral blood. CDR3 protein: CASSGTGGRFGANVLTF. The CDR3 coding sequence is TGTGCCAGCTCCGGGACAGGGGGCAGGTTTGGGGCCAACGTCCTGACTTTC.